One sample yielded the 14 T cell receptor beta chains listed below, sequenced in a study of blood T cells in healthy people across ages. A second PCR of 7 to 11 cycles used a sample-barcoded 5' primer and a J-beta primer mix. TCRdb passed the 5' RACE reads through MiXCR, listing each CDR3 protein once. The sample comprises about 930,000 distinct CDR3 sequences, roughly 29% of which are singletons, and roughly 10% rests with the top ten. The same sample was also studied in work on T cells of mothers and their children.

Source material: blood. These receptor sequences come from a woman in her forties in good health.

V usage is TRBV20-1 and J usage is TRBJ2-5; D remains ambiguous. The V and J ends lost 3 bases and 13 bases respectively, with 21 bases between them. The CDR3 spans 13 residues. The germline gives CDR1 DFQATT, CDR2 SNEGSKA (reference sequence). The CDR3 DNA follows: TGCAGTGCTAGGGACCAACTCCTCTACGAGCGGTACTTC. Its translation: CSARDQLLYERYF.

This chain joins TRBV6-5 and TRBJ1-2; no clear D gene. Germline CDR1 and CDR2: MNHEY and SVGAGI. V was trimmed by 11 bases and J by 1 base, leaving 14 bases between them. The CDR3 is 13 amino acids. CDR3 bases: TGTGCCTGCACTCAAGGATATAACTATGGCTACACCTTC. It translates to CACTQGYNYGYTF.

This clonotype has at least ten counts. Being one base from a much bigger clone, this may be a read error. The CDR3 DNA reads as TGTGCCAGCAGTTTCACACAGGCGAGCTATGGCTACACCTTC. Protein sequence: CASSFTQASYGYTF. The chain recombines TRBV5-6 with TRBJ1-2; perhaps TRBD1 as D (5 bases). V was pared by 5 bases and J by 4 bases, with 15 bases between. The CDR3 runs 14 residues. CDR1 is SGHDT, CDR2 YYEEEE, per germline.

This chain uses TRBV27 with TRBJ1-5, with D perhaps TRBD1 (5 bases). Germline CDR1 reads MNHEY; CDR2 reads SMNVEV (reference sequence). The CDR3 sequence is 15 residues long. V was shortened by 3 bases and J by 3 bases, with 12 bases between the two germline ends. CDR3 residues: CASSFRGAYNQPQHF. The CDR3 DNA is TGTGCCAGCAGTTTCCGGGGCGCATACAATCAGCCCCAGCATTTT.

This clonotype was detected a few times. The chain couples TRBV7-2 to TRBJ2-1; 9 bases are a match to TRBD2. CDR1 SGHTA and CDR2 FQGNSA come from the germline V gene. This CDR3 contains 15 residues. V trimming: 7 bases; J trimming: 7 bases; junction bases outside the gene matches: 11. For the CDR3, the DNA is TGTGCCAGCACCAACGGGGGCGGGGGGGCAAATGAGCAGTTCTTC. Its translation is CASTNGGGGANEQFF.

The chain combines TRBV28 with TRBJ2-5; D might be TRBD2 (6 bases). This CDR3 is built from 16 residues. The germline V gene encodes CDR1 MDHEN and CDR2 SYDVKM. The germline V and J ends were trimmed by 6 bases and 2 bases, with 19 bases remaining between them. CDR3 sequence reads: CASSPRRGGSQETQYF. The CDR3 nucleotides read TGTGCCAGCAGCCCGCGGCGGGGTGGTTCTCAAGAGACCCAGTACTTC.

This clonotype was observed many times. The chain joins TRBV6-6 to TRBJ2-3; no firm D call. From germline, CDR1 is MNHNY and CDR2 SVGAGI (reference sequence). Between the trimmed V and J ends, which lost 2 bases and 6 bases, there was a span of 6 bases. CDR3 size: 12 residues. CDR3 amino acids: CASSYVQDTQYF. DNA of the CDR3: TGTGCCAGCAGTTACGTGCAGGATACGCAGTATTTT.

With respect to this clonotype: One end of the junction varies from germline; a read error may be responsible. V and J are TRBV15 and TRBJ2-3; D unresolved. The CDR3 covers 15 residues. Germline CDR1 LNHNV, CDR2 YYDKDF (reference sequence). The CDR3, as DNA: TGTGCCGCCAGCAGAGCCACGGTTAGCACAGATACGCAGTATTTT. Encoded protein: CAASRATVSTDTQYF.

The table lists this clonotype with many counts. The rearrangement links TRBV15 to TRBJ2-7, with D tentatively TRBD1 (5 bases). Trimming took off 0 bases at V and 4 bases at J, with 13 bases between the two ends. The CDR3 length is 15 residues. The germline CDR1 and CDR2 sequences are LNHNV and YYDKDF (reference sequence). The CDR3 here is CATSRDKDIVYEQYF. The CDR3 coding sequence is TGTGCCACCAGCAGAGATAAGGACATTGTATACGAGCAGTACTTC.

The chain recombines TRBV3-1 with TRBJ1-2, with D maybe TRBD1 (5 bases). The CDR3 spans 16 residues. Germline assignment: CDR1 LGHDT and CDR2 YNNKEL (reference sequence). The V gene lost 4 bases and the J gene lost 0 bases, with 15 bases spanning the gap. The CDR3 sequence is CASSPGGAIPNYGYTF. DNA for the CDR3: TGTGCCAGCAGCCCGGGCGGGGCGATCCCTAACTATGGCTACACCTTC. The full variable domain, in which reference TRBV3-1 and TRBJ1-2 provide the parts outside the CDR3, is DTAVSQTPKYLVTQMGNDKSIKCEQNLGHDTMYWYKQDSKKFLKIMFSYNNKELIINETVPNRFSPKSPDKAHLNLHINSLELGDSAVYFCASSPGGAIPNYGYTFGSGTRLTVV.

The chain uses TRBV4-3 and TRBJ1-1; 9 positions match TRBD1. V lost 3 bases, J lost 6 bases, and 5 bases stayed unmatched. The CDR3 extends over 14 amino acids. The V gene's germline CDR1 is LGHNA and CDR2 YSLEER. CDR3 bases: TGCGCCAGCAGCCAGGGGACAGGGAGGGCTGAAGCTTTCTTT. It yields the protein CASSQGTGRAEAFF.

The chain has TRBV28 and TRBJ2-7; 7 nucleotides align to TRBD1. Losses at the gene ends were 8 bases for V and 4 bases for J; bases not matched to a gene: 8. CDR1 and CDR2 (germline): MDHEN, SYDVKM. The CDR3 is 13 residues long. DNA of the CDR3: TGTGCCAGCGGACTGACAGGGCGATACGAGCAGTACTTC. Residues: CASGLTGRYEQYF.

Comments on this clonotype: A much larger clone is a single base away; this may be a read error. The chain recombines TRBV6-6 with TRBJ2-3; 9 nucleotides line up with TRBD2. The V and J ends lost 10 bases and 7 bases, in that order; junction bases with no gene match: 15. The CDR3 is made up of 15 amino acids. The germline V gene encodes CDR1 MNHNY and CDR2 SVGAGI (reference sequence). The CDR3 DNA is TGTGCCAACAGCCTAGCGGGGCGCTCGCAGCATACGCAGTATTTT. This codes for CANSLAGRSQHTQYF.

A few counts support this clonotype. The chain combines TRBV7-9 with TRBJ2-1; 10 positions agree with TRBD2. This CDR3 comprises 15 residues. Germline V gene data show CDR1 as SEHNR and CDR2 as FQNEAQ (reference sequence). J gave up 4 bases and V 4 bases, and 4 bases lay outside the gene matches. DNA of the CDR3: TGTGCCAGCAGCTGGAGGACTAGCGGTTACAATGAGCAGTTCTTC. Translated, it gives CASSWRTSGYNEQFF.